This is a list of T cell receptor beta chains from one sample in a study of molecular identifiers for immune sequencing clone quantification. TCRdb re-derived calls from the PCR reads in MiXCR, one entry per CDR3 protein. This table has just under 650,000 distinct CDR3 sequences, roughly 21% appearing once. The material sequenced was naive CD8+ T cells from blood, with Jurkat cell RNA spiked in. The receptors shown here come from a human donor in good health. Some libraries in this study had Jurkat cell RNA spiked in. CDR3s include the opening cysteine and the closing phenylalanine or tryptophan. The order of the fields is clone size, J gene, V gene, D gene, CDR3 DNA, CDR3 protein. The D gene is left open where the match is weak. Size values are once, few and many counts, or a class for expanded clones, and some rows have none.

many TRBJ1-6 TRBV7-9 NA TGTGCCAGCAGATCGTATAATTCACCCCTCCACTTT CASRSYNSPLHF
many TRBJ2-4 TRBV13 NA TGTGCCAGCAGCTTAGCAGACGCCAAAAACATTCAGTACTTC CASSLADAKNIQYF
many TRBJ1-1 TRBV6-5 NA TGTGCCAGCATCCCCACGGCCGATTTAGGACGACAAGCTTTCTTT CASIPTADLGRQAFF
NA TRBJ1-5 TRBV20-1 NA TGCAGTGCTGGGGACGGCAATCGGCCCCAGCATTTT CSAGDGNRPQHF
few TRBJ2-7 TRBV15 NA TGTGCCACCAGCAGAGATCGTGGCAGGACTACCTACGAGCAGTACTTC CATSRDRGRTTYEQYF
many TRBJ1-2 TRBV6-5 NA TGTGCCAGCAGTTACTCCTCCGGACAGCACTATGGCTACACCTTC CASSYSSGQHYGYTF
few TRBJ2-2 TRBV6-5 NA TGTGCCAGCAGTCAGGGGTGGGGGATGAACACCGGGGAGCTGTTTTTT CASSQGWGMNTGELFF
many TRBJ2-3 TRBV12-3/TRBV12-4 TRBD2 TGTGCCAGCAGTTTCCCCACGGGGGGGGCCCGCACAGATACGCAGTATTTT CASSFPTGGARTDTQYF
many TRBJ2-3 TRBV28 TRBD2 TGTGCCAGCAGTTTCTCGGCGGGAGGGCTGACAGATACGCAGTATTTT CASSFSAGGLTDTQYF
many TRBJ2-5 TRBV7-9 TRBD2 TGTGCCAGCAGCCGGAGCGGGGGCCAAGAGACCCAGTACTTC CASSRSGGQETQYF
many TRBJ1-5 TRBV20-1 NA TGCAGTGCTTGGGACAGCAATCAGCCCCAGCATTTT CSAWDSNQPQHF
few TRBJ2-2 TRBV12-3/TRBV12-4 TRBD1 TGTGCCAGCAGCCAGACAGGGGACACCGGGGAGCTGTTTTTT CASSQTGDTGELFF
few TRBJ2-1 TRBV15 NA TGTGCCACCAGCAGAGATATGGCGAACAATGAGCAGTTCTTC CATSRDMANNEQFF
many TRBJ2-4 TRBV6-5 NA TGTGCCAGCAGTTACATGCCGGATAAAAACATTCAGTACTTC CASSYMPDKNIQYF
many TRBJ2-7 TRBV7-6 NA TGTGCCAGCAGCTTAGAAAAGGCTGGGGGCGAGCAGTACTTC CASSLEKAGGEQYF
many TRBJ2-3 TRBV12-3/TRBV12-4 TRBD2 TGTGCCAGCAGTTTATCCCTAGCGGGAACAGATACGCAGTATTTT CASSLSLAGTDTQYF
many TRBJ2-7 TRBV7-2 NA TGTGCCAGCAGCAACCGGGACACCCCCTACGAGCAGTACTTC CASSNRDTPYEQYF
many TRBJ2-3 TRBV4-3 TRBD2 TGCGCCAGCAGCCAAGACTTAGCGGGGGAGGGCGCAGATACGCAGTATTTT CASSQDLAGEGADTQYF
many TRBJ1-5 TRBV7-9 NA TGTGCCAGCAGCTTATCGGTTCAGCCCCAGCATTTT CASSLSVQPQHF
NA TRBJ1-1 TRBV6-1 TRBD1 TGTGCCAGCACAGGCGGGACAGGTCGCACTGAGGCTTTCTTT CASTGGTGRTEAFF
many TRBJ2-5 TRBV20-1 NA TGCAGTGCCACCGACCTCCGTAGCGGAGCGCAAGAGACCCAGTACTTC CSATDLRSGAQETQYF
many TRBJ1-1 TRBV18 TRBD1 TGTGCCAGCTCACCACCCGAGACAGGGTGGAGTGAAGCTTTCTTT CASSPPETGWSEAFF
many TRBJ2-4 TRBV4-3 TRBD1 TGCGCCAGCAGCCAACGGACAGGGGGCCCGGTAGCCAAAAACATTCAGTACTTC CASSQRTGGPVAKNIQYF
many TRBJ2-5 TRBV3-1 NA TGTGCCAGCAGCCCCCCGGTGGCGCAAGAGACCCAGTACTTC CASSPPVAQETQYF
NA TRBJ2-2 TRBV27 NA TGTGCCAGCAGTTTATTCCCGGGTCCCGGGGAGCTGTTTTTT CASSLFPGPGELFF
many TRBJ2-3 TRBV7-2 TRBD2 TGTGCCAGCAGCAGGACTAGCGAGCAAGATACGCAGTATTTT CASSRTSEQDTQYF
many TRBJ2-3 TRBV20-1 NA TGCAGTGCCCGATGGGACGTCCGCACAGATACGCAGTATTTT CSARWDVRTDTQYF